This T cell receptor beta chain was obtained from a study of T cell responses to AZD1222 COVID-19 vaccine. The study's findings and limits: Along spike, vaccine-associated CD4 TCRs were found throughout, with dominance at 160-218 and 743-854. With two AZD1222 doses given, Spike-specific TCR breadth and depth both rose.

Germline CDR1 LNHDA, CDR2 SQIVND (reference sequence). J gave up 2 bases and V 5 bases, and 13 bases lay outside the gene matches. The CDR3 covers 17 residues. As to this clone: Its cognate antigen is unknown.

Using immunoSEQ multiplex PCR, the repertoire was profiled, and TCRdb retains in-frame clones only, with some absent. The sample records about 180,000 clones, around 94% being singletons. Second-dose intervals of approximately 4 or approximately 12 weeks were pooled. The V gene is TRBV19, the J gene TRBJ1-2; 8 bases map to TRBD1. Sequencing was performed on peripheral blood, taken 28 days after the second AZD1222 dose. The receptor comes from an adult who received the AZD1222 COVID-19 vaccine. CDR3 loop: CASSGSGTGQKNYGYTF. The DNA of the CDR3 is TGTGCCAGTAGTGGTTCCGGGACAGGACAAAAGAACTATGGCTACACCTTC.